This passage covers 11 T cell receptor beta chains from one sample sequenced in a study of blood T cell repertoires in COVID-19. TCRdb's copy holds only in-frame clones and misses some; the assay was immunoSEQ multiplex PCR. This table holds over 150,000 clones, approximately 80% found once. Material: peripheral blood. The receptor source for this set is an older woman with acute or convalescent COVID-19.

The V gene is TRBV3-1 (or the pseudogene TRBV3-2), the J gene TRBJ1-1, with no clear D. Germline V gives CDR1 LGHDT, CDR2 YNNKEL (reference sequence). Between the trimmed V and J ends, which lost 0 bases and 8 bases, there was a span of 10 bases. The CDR3 contains 13 residues. The CDR3 coding sequence is TGTGCCAGCAGCCAAGATCTCCTAACCGAAGCTTTCTTT. Amino acids: CASSQDLLTEAFF.

This clone was detected only once. The gene calls are TRBV7-2 and TRBJ1-2; D is undetermined. The CDR3 is made up of 15 amino acids. Germline V gene lookup returns CDR1 SGHTA and CDR2 FQGNSA. V was pared by 2 bases and J by 3 bases, with 13 bases between. In nucleotides, the CDR3 is TGTGCCAGCAGCTTATCGTACGGGTTGGACTATGGCTACACCTTC. Translation: CASSLSYGLDYGYTF.

This chain connects TRBV11-2 to TRBJ1-4, with D tentatively TRBD1 (6 bases). There are 16 residues in the CDR3. Deletions cut 5 bases from V and 2 bases from J, with 15 bases between. The germline CDR1 and CDR2 sequences are SGHAT and FQNNGV. DNA of the CDR3: TGTGCCAGCAGCCGTCAGCGGGGGCTGACTAATGAAAAACTGTTTTTT. Amino acids: CASSRQRGLTNEKLFF.

CDR3 region: CASSEEGGSSSYNSPLHF. CDR3 bases: TGTGCCAGCAGTGAAGAAGGGGGCTCTAGCTCCTATAATTCACCCCTCCACTTT. V is TRBV6-4 and J is TRBJ1-6; 7 bases fit TRBD1. Germline CDR1 reads MRHNA; CDR2 reads SNTAGT. The CDR3 runs to 18 residues. With V trimmed by 3 bases and J by 0 bases, 8 bases remained unmatched.

The chain couples TRBV9 to TRBJ2-1; TRBD2 agrees at 12 bases. Germline V gene lookup returns CDR1 SGDLS and CDR2 YYNGEE. The CDR3 extends over 16 amino acids. V shed 3 bases, J shed 5 bases, and the junction held 6 bases outside the gene matches. The CDR3 nucleotides read TGTGCCAGCAGCGCCTGGACTAGCGGGGTAGACAATGAGCAGTTCTTC. This gives the protein CASSAWTSGVDNEQFF.

The chain has TRBV21-1 and TRBJ1-1; no DNA check was done on the table's D call, TRBD1. TRBV21-1 is labeled a pseudogene. The CDR3 loop spans 15 amino acids. The CDR3 reads CASSKEGALDTEAFF. The CDR3 DNA follows: TGTGCCAGCAGCAAAGAAGGGGCCCTAGACACTGAAGCTTTCTTT.

The chain joins TRBV5-1 to TRBJ1-2, with TRBD1 matching over 12 bases. This CDR3 contains 15 residues. Germline assignment: CDR1 SGHRS and CDR2 YFSETQ. J gave up 6 bases and V 4 bases, and 7 bases lay outside the gene matches. The CDR3: CASSGDRGPVDGYTF. The CDR3 region has the DNA TGCGCCAGCAGCGGGGACAGGGGGCCGGTGGATGGCTACACCTTC.

The rearrangement joins TRBV19 to TRBJ1-4; 9 bases map to TRBD1. CDR1 and CDR2 (germline): LNHDA, SQIVND (reference sequence). V lost 6 bases and J lost 0; bases outside the gene matches: 5. This CDR3 spans 16 amino acids. The CDR3 region has the DNA TGTGCCAGTAGCCTACAGGGGGCCTCAACTAATGAAAAACTGTTTTTT. Amino acids: CASSLQGASTNEKLFF.

This chain joins TRBV7-9 and TRBJ1-3; no clear D gene. Per the germline V gene, CDR1 is SEHNR and CDR2 is FQNEAQ (reference sequence). V lost 5 bases to trimming and J lost 8 bases, with 7 bases between them. There are 11 residues in the CDR3. CDR3 residues: CASSLLDTIYF. For the CDR3, the DNA is TGTGCCAGCAGCCTACTAGACACCATATATTTT.

The gene calls are TRBV12-3 or TRBV12-4 and TRBJ1-1, with D tentatively TRBD1 (5 bases). Trimming took off 8 bases at V and 5 bases at J, with 15 bases between the two ends. The CDR3 runs to 13 residues. The CDR3 loop is CASGVSGGTEAFF. DNA for the CDR3: TGTGCCAGCGGGGTCTCGGGGGGTACTGAAGCTTTCTTT.

This clone came up once. The chain recombines TRBV19 with TRBJ1-3, with D hard to call. Germline V gene lookup returns CDR1 LNHDA and CDR2 SQIVND (reference sequence). The CDR3 totals 15 residues. V was pared by 7 bases and J by 5 bases, with 18 bases between. The CDR3 is CASTHSGGGRNTIYF. The DNA of the CDR3 is TGTGCCAGTACCCATAGCGGTGGAGGGAGAAACACCATATATTTT.